This paragraph covers one T cell receptor beta chain sequence. This sample is part of a study of blood T cell repertoires in COVID-19. Study-level information: Collection of acute and convalescent COVID-19 samples took place in the United States, Italy and Spain.

Residents of 24 US areas, aged about 18 to 100 years, made up the participants. CDR1 is MGHRA, CDR2 YSYEKL, per germline. CDR3 size: 15 residues. V was shortened by 0 bases and J by 4 bases, with 13 bases between the two germline ends. In the original workflow: Estimates of nucleated cell counts were drawn from the amplification of reference gene primers. TCRdb's copy holds only in-frame clones and misses some; the assay was immunoSEQ multiplex PCR. The DNA gave D and trimming, while V, J and clone size come from that table. The data contain about 400,000 clones, 87% of them singletons. Sequenced sample: PBMCs or T cells enriched from blood (not recorded which). This chain links TRBV4-1 with TRBJ2-7; D is uncertain. This receptor was obtained from a woman younger than 35 with acute COVID-19. The CDR3 reads CASSQDWLDAYEQYF. DNA of the CDR3: TGCGCCAGCAGCCAAGATTGGCTAGACGCGTACGAGCAGTACTTC.